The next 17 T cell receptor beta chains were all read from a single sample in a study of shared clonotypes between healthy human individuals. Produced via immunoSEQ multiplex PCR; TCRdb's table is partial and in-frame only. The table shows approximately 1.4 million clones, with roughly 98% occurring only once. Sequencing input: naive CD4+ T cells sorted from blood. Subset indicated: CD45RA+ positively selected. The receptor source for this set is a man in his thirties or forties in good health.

The CDR3 here is CASSFSGTTNEKLFF. For the CDR3, the DNA is TGTGCCAGCAGTTTTTCAGGGACAACTAATGAAAAACTGTTTTTT. The chain is built from TRBV28 and TRBJ1-4, with D possibly TRBD1 on 5 matching bases. Germline V gene lookup returns CDR1 MDHEN and CDR2 SYDVKM. V was shortened by 3 bases and J by 0 bases, with 8 bases between the two germline ends. CDR3 length: 15 amino acids.

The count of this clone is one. CDR3 coding DNA: TGTGCCAGCAGTTGTGCCGTCTACACAGGCTTGACCGGGGAGCTGTTTTTT. It specifies CASSCAVYTGLTGELFF. The genes are TRBV21-1 and TRBJ2-2; the D segment call TRBD1 is taken from the table without a DNA check. TRBV21-1 is a known pseudogene. CDR3 length: 17 residues.

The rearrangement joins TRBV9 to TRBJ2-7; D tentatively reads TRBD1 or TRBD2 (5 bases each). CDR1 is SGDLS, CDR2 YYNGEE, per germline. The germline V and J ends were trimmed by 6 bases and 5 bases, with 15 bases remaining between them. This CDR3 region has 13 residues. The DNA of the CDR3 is TGTGCCAGCAACCGGGACGGTCTCGACGAGCAGTACTTC. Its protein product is CASNRDGLDEQYF. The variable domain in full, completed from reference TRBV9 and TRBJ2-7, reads DSGVTQTPKHLITATGQRVTLRCSPRSGDLSVYWYQQSLDQGLQFLIQYYNGEERAKGNILERFSAQQFPDLHSELNLSSLELGDSALYFCASNRDGLDEQYFGPGTRLTVT.

CDR3 region: CASSTRRSGHSYEQYF. DNA of the CDR3: TGTGCCAGCAGTACCCGTAGGAGCGGACATTCCTACGAGCAGTACTTC. V is TRBV28 and J is TRBJ2-7, with D tentatively TRBD1 or TRBD2 (5 bases each). The V end was cut by 5 bases, the J end by 1 base, with 18 bases between. Germline-derived CDR1 and CDR2 are MDHEN and SYDVKM. The CDR3 spans 16 residues.

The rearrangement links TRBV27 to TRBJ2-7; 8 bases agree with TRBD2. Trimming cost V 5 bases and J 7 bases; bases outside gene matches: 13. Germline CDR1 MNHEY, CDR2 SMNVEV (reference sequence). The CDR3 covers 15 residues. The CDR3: CASSTVGGRTREQYF. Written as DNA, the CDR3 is TGTGCCAGCAGTACCGTCGGCGGGAGGACCAGGGAGCAGTACTTC.

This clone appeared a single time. In nucleotides, the CDR3 is TGTGCCAGCAGTACCGGAGGACAGTTTGAAGCTTTCTTT. Translated: CASSTGGQFEAFF. The rearrangement links TRBV6-1 to TRBJ1-1; the D gene is possibly TRBD1 (6 bases). The CDR3 runs to 13 residues. The V gene lost 5 bases and the J gene lost 7 bases, with 14 bases spanning the gap. Germline loops: CDR1 MNHNS, CDR2 SASEGT.

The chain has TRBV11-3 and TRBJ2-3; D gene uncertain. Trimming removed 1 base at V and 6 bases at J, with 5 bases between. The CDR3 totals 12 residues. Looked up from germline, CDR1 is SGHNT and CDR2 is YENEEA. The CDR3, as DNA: TGTGCCAGCAGCTTAGTGCCCGATACGCAGTATTTT. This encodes CASSLVPDTQYF.

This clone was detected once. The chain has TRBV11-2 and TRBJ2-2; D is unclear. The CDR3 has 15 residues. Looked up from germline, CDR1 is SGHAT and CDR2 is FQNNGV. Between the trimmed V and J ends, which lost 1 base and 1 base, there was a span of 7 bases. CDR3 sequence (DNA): TGTGCCAGCAGCTTAGGGCAGATGAACACCGGGGAGCTGTTTTTT. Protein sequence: CASSLGQMNTGELFF.

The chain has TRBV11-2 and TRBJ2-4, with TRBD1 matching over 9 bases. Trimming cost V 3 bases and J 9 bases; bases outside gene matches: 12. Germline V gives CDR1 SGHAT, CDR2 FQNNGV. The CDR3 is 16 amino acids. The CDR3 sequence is CASSFQDRGGTSIQYF. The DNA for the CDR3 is TGTGCCAGCAGCTTCCAGGACAGGGGAGGAACGAGCATTCAGTACTTC. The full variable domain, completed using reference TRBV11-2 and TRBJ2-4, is EAGVAQSPRYKIIEKRQSVAFWCNPISGHATLYWYQQILGQGPKLLIQFQNNGVVDDSQLPKDRFSAERLKGVDSTLKIQPAKLEDSAVYLCASSFQDRGGTSIQYFGAGTRLSVL.

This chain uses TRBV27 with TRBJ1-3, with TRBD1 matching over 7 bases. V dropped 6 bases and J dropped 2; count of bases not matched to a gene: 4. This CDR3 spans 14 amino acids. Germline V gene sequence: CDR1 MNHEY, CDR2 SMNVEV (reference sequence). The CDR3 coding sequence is TGTGCCAGCAGACCCGGACAGGCTGGAAACACCATATATTTT. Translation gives CASRPGQAGNTIYF.

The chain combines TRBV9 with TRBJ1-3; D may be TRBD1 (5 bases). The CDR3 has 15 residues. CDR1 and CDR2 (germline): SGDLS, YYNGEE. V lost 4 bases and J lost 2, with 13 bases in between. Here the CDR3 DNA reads TGTGCCAGCAGCAATACAGTGGGGGCTGGAAACACCATATATTTT. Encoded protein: CASSNTVGAGNTIYF.

CDR3 sequence: CASSLAGGRQETQYF. Written as DNA, the CDR3 is TGCGCCAGCAGCTTAGCGGGAGGTCGCCAAGAGACCCAGTACTTC. This rearrangement joins TRBV5-1 to TRBJ2-5; 9 bases match TRBD2. V was pared by 2 bases and J by 1 base, with 3 bases of the junction left unmatched. Germline CDR1 SGHRS, CDR2 YFSETQ. This CDR3 has 15 residues.

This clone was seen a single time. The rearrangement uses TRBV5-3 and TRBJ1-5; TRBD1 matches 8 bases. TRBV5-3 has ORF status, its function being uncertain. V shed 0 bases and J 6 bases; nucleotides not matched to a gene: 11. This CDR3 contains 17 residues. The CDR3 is CARSLGPDRVKGQPQHF. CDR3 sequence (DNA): TGTGCCAGAAGCTTGGGACCGGACAGGGTAAAGGGTCAGCCCCAGCATTTT.

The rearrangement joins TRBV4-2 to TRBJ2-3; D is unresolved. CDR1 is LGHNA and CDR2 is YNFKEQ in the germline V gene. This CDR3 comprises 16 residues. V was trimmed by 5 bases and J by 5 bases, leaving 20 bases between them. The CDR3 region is CASSLVQRVLGDTQYF. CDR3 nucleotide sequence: TGTGCCAGCAGCTTAGTGCAGCGAGTCCTGGGAGATACGCAGTATTTT.

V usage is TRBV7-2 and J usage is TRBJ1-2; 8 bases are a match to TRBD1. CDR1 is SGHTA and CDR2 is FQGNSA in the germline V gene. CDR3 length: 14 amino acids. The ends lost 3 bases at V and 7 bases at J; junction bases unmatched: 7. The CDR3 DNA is TGTGCCAGCAGCTTCAGGGGGCAATTAAGTGGCTACACCTTC. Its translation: CASSFRGQLSGYTF.

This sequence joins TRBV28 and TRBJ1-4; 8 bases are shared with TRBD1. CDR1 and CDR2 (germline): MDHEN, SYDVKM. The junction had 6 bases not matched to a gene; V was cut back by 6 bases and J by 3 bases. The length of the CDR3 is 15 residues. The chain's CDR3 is CASRKQGGANEKLFF. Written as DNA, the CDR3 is TGTGCCAGCAGAAAACAGGGGGGAGCTAATGAAAAACTGTTTTTT.

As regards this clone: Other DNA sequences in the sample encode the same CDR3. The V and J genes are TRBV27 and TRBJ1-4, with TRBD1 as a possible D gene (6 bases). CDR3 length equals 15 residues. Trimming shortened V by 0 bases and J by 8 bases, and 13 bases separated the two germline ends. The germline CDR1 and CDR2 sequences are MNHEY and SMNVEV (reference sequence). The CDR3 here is CASSLSPGAREKLFF. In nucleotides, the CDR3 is TGTGCCAGCAGTTTATCGCCAGGGGCAAGGGAAAAACTGTTTTTT.